The clone carrying this TCR beta chain was seen at least ten times. Exclusions: uncontrolled infection, other autoimmune disease, pregnancy, lactation. This record comes from a study of T cells in Graves' hyperthyroidism and ophthalmopathy. RNA transcripts provided the source from which TCR beta CDR3 regions were amplified. An initial round of RT-PCR targeting the TCR CDR3 relied on the HTBI primer set. Each CDR3 protein is one row after TCRdb ran MiXCR on the multiplex PCR reads. This repertoire shows around 580,000 distinct CDR3 sequences, over 15% found once; its top ten account for 15% to 20%. The V gene lost 5 bases and the J gene lost 0 bases, with 12 bases spanning the gap. CDR1 SEHNR and CDR2 FQNEAQ come from the germline V gene (reference sequence). CDR3 length equals 15 residues.

The sample was blood. This chain uses TRBV7-9 with TRBJ2-3; no firm D call. This TCR was recovered from a woman aged 18-30 years with Graves' hyperthyroidism. DNA of the CDR3: TGTGCCAGCAGCACTACTGGAACTAGCACAGATACGCAGTATTTT. This encodes CASSTTGTSTDTQYF. Combining the CDR3 with reference TRBV7-9 and TRBJ2-3 gives the whole variable domain DTGVSQNPRHKITKRGQNVTFRCDPISEHNRLYWYRQTLGQGPEFLTYFQNEAQLEKSRLLSDRFSAERPKGSFSTLEIQRTEQGDSAMYLCASSTTGTSTDTQYFGPGTRLTVL.